This T cell receptor (beta chain) was sequenced for a study of T cell repertoires in cytomegalovirus infection. The overall study: In public TCR beta signatures, there were indications of both CMV infection and matching HLA type.

Germline V gene lookup returns CDR1 SGHTA and CDR2 FQGNSA. This CDR3 has 14 residues. V was clipped by 1 base and J by 5 bases, with 11 bases between them. TCRdb re-called the reads through MiXCR, storing one row per CDR3 protein. The repertoire holds about 490,000 distinct CDR3 sequences, with more than 20% as singletons. The table lists this clonotype with many counts. What it binds is unknown. Points from the study as a whole: People with CMV and the relevant HLA were identified by cumulative public TCR beta family frequency. The study found HLA-C-restricted CMV-specific TCR beta clonotypes dominating the ex vivo response.

The sequenced sample consisted of PBMCs. This clonotype was obtained from a human donor in good health (CMV status not recorded). Some clones in this sample may be carry-over from other donors' samples. This rearrangement joins TRBV7-2 to TRBJ2-5, with no clear D. The CDR3 loop reads CASSLVPALETQYF. The CDR3 coding sequence is TGTGCCAGCAGCTTAGTACCGGCTCTGGAGACCCAGTACTTC. Filled out from reference TRBV7-2 and TRBJ2-5, the complete variable domain reads GAGVSQSPSNKVTEKGKDVELRCDPISGHTALYWYRQSLGQGLEFLIYFQGNSAPDKSGLPSDRFSAERTGGSVSTLTIQRTQQEDSAVYLCASSLVPALETQYFGPGTRLLVL.